This T cell receptor (beta chain) came from a study of T cells in Graves' hyperthyroidism and ophthalmopathy. The TCR beta CDR3 regions underwent amplification using RNA transcripts as the source. The HTBI primer set was used in a first-round RT-PCR of the TCR CDR3. TCRdb used MiXCR to reprocess the multiplex PCR reads, holding one entry per CDR3 protein. The repertoire holds 300,000 to 450,000 distinct CDR3 sequences, with over 15% as singletons. V lost 2 bases, J lost 1 base, and 4 bases stayed unmatched. Germline V gene sequence: CDR1 LGHNA, CDR2 YSLEER. This CDR3 contains 15 residues. This clonotype was counted a few times.

The receptor comes from a woman in her forties with Graves' ophthalmopathy. The sequencing sample was made of blood. This sequence joins TRBV4-3 and TRBJ1-1; TRBD1 matches at 7 bases. CDR3 sequence (DNA): TGCGCCAGCAGCCAAATTGGACAGGAGAACACTGAAGCTTTCTTT. Protein: CASSQIGQENTEAFF.